Listed below are T cell receptor beta chains from one sample, sequenced in a study of T cells in localized non-small cell lung cancer. Sequenced by immunoSEQ multiplex PCR; TCRdb stores in-frame clones only, minus some. The repertoire holds 9,500 to 10,000 clones, with around 90% as singletons. This sample comprised peripheral blood, obtained before any cancer treatment. The receptors here all came from a male donor at least 60 years old with stage III squamous cell lung carcinoma. Both conserved end residues are part of each CDR3. D genes are given only for firm matches. Clone size appears in some rows only: once, few, many, or a class for an expanded clone.

TRBJ1-1 | . | TRBV5-1 | . | TGCGCCAGCAGCTTGGACGGGCCTAGGTTGGGGCTGCCCCTTGCTGAAGCTTTCTTT | CASSLDGPRLGLPLAEAFF
TRBJ2-3 | TRBD2 | TRBV5-1 | . | TGCGCCAGCAGCTTGGGGGATAGCGGGGCCACAGATACGCAGTATTTT | CASSLGDSGATDTQYF
TRBJ2-7 | . | TRBV5-1 | . | TGCGCCAGCAGTATTGGAACGGGGTTCGAGCAGTACTTC | CASSIGTGFEQYF
TRBJ1-4 | TRBD1 | TRBV15 | . | TGTGCCACCAGCAGAGGAGATAGCTCGACAGGGGGCGGTGAAAAACTGTTTTTT | CATSRGDSSTGGGEKLFF
TRBJ1-5 | . | TRBV5-1 | . | TGCGCCAGCAGCCTCGGACGCGGCAATCAGCCCCAGCATTTT | CASSLGRGNQPQHF
TRBJ1-4 | . | TRBV2 | . | TGTGCCAGCACTAAACAGGGAATAAATGAAAAACTGTTTTTT | CASTKQGINEKLFF
TRBJ2-4 | . | TRBV15 | . | TGTGCCACCAGCAGAGATATCCCGGGCCTTGGAGCCAAAAACATTCAGTACTTC | CATSRDIPGLGAKNIQYF
TRBJ1-5 | . | TRBV6-5 | . | TGTGCCAGCAGGCGATCACAGTCCTCCAATCAGCCCCAGCATTTT | CASRRSQSSNQPQHF
TRBJ1-1 | . | TRBV5-8 | . | TGTGCCAGCACGGGACCAGCGGACCAGATGAACACTGAAGCTTTCTTT | CASTGPADQMNTEAFF
TRBJ2-7 | . | TRBV18 | . | TGTGCCAGCTCATTACCGGGACGCTCCTACGAGCAGTACTTC | CASSLPGRSYEQYF
TRBJ1-2 | . | TRBV6-1 | . | TGTGCCAGCAGGGTCGGGGGAGGCAATAACTATGGCTACACCTTC | CASRVGGGNNYGYTF
TRBJ1-2 | . | TRBV4-3 | . | TGCGCCAGCAGCCAAGACGGTAGGGGAAGGGTCTATGGCTACACCTTC | CASSQDGRGRVYGYTF
TRBJ2-5 | . | TRBV11-2 | . | TGTGCCAGCAGCTTAGGGGCAGGTGGGACCCAGTACTTC | CASSLGAGGTQYF
TRBJ1-2 | . | TRBV6-4 | . | TGTGCCAGCAGTAGAGAGGGAGGCACCTATGGCTACACCTTC | CASSREGGTYGYTF
TRBJ1-3 | . | TRBV5-4 | . | TGTGCCAGCAGCTTGGGGGGATCGGCCGGAAACACCATATATTTT | CASSLGGSAGNTIYF
TRBJ1-5 | . | TRBV28 | . | TGTGCCAGCAGTCCCCCTTTCTATCAGCCCCAGCATTTT | CASSPPFYQPQHF
TRBJ2-7 | TRBD1 | TRBV9 | . | TGTGCCAGCAGCGTCGGTCCCGGGACAGAAACCTACGAGCAGTACTTC | CASSVGPGTETYEQYF
TRBJ1-5 | . | TRBV27 | . | TGTGCCAGCAGAGCAGGGCTAAGCAATCAGCCCCAGCATTTT | CASRAGLSNQPQHF
TRBJ2-7 | . | TRBV9 | . | TGTGCCAGCAGCCCTCCTTCATCCGACGAGCAGTACTTC | CASSPPSSDEQYF
TRBJ1-1 | TRBD1 | TRBV9 | . | TGTGCCAGCAGCGCCGGGACAGTTAACATGAACACTGAAGCTTTCTTT | CASSAGTVNMNTEAFF
TRBJ2-1 | TRBD2 | TRBV2 | . | TGTGCCAGCAGCCCAACTAGCGGGCCCTACAATGAGCAGTTCTTC | CASSPTSGPYNEQFF
TRBJ2-5 | TRBD1 | TRBV2 | once | TGTGCCAGCAGTGAAGTTACAGGGGGACAAGAGACCCAGTACTTC | CASSEVTGGQETQYF
TRBJ1-1 | . | TRBV5-1 | . | TGCGCCAGCAACCGACAGAGTTCGAACACTGAAGCTTTCTTT | CASNRQSSNTEAFF
TRBJ2-1 | TRBD2 | TRBV27 | . | TGTGCCAGCAGTCCTCGGACTAGCGGGGGGCCGTACAATGAGCAGTTCTTC | CASSPRTSGGPYNEQFF
TRBJ1-4 | . | TRBV4-3 | . | TGCGCCAGCAGCCAAGATGAGGGGACCGGTAATGAAAAACTGTTTTTT | CASSQDEGTGNEKLFF
TRBJ2-5 | . | TRBV5-1 | . | TGCGCCAGCAGCTTGGGTGGCGGGGCGATTCAAGAGACCCAGTACTTC | CASSLGGGAIQETQYF
TRBJ1-3 | . | TRBV5-1 | . | TGCGCCAGCAGCTTGTGGGGGGTATCCTCTGGAAACACCATATATTTT | CASSLWGVSSGNTIYF
TRBJ1-1 | TRBD1 | TRBV29-1 | . | TGCAGCGTTGAGGATCAGGGGGCCACTGAAGCTTTCTTT | CSVEDQGATEAFF
TRBJ2-5 | . | TRBV7-2 | . | TGTGCCAGCAGCTTCCTTGGCTGGGAGACCCAGTACTTC | CASSFLGWETQYF
TRBJ2-3 | . | TRBV5-1 | . | TGCGCCAGCAGCCCCGGGGGATACACAGATACGCAGTATTTT | CASSPGGYTDTQYF
TRBJ1-2 | . | TRBV9 | few | TGTGCCAGCAGCGTAACGCTCGGACAGACCTATGGCTACACCTTC | CASSVTLGQTYGYTF
TRBJ2-3 | . | TRBV29-1 | . | TGCAGCGTTGAATCGGGGACAGATACGCAGTATTTT | CSVESGTDTQYF
TRBJ1-5 | TRBD1 | TRBV5-6 | once | TGTGCCAGCAGTATTCGGGGCCAGGGGGTTCGTCAGCCCCAGCATTTT | CASSIRGQGVRQPQHF
TRBJ2-7 | . | TRBV11-1 | . | TGTGCCAGCAGCGCCGTTCCCTACGAGCAGTACTTC | CASSAVPYEQYF
TRBJ1-3 | . | TRBV12-5 | . | TGTGCTGCCGTACGGGGGGCTGGAAACACCATATATTTT | CAAVRGAGNTIYF
TRBJ1-4 | . | TRBV19 | . | TGTGCCAGTAGTATGGGACACAGTAATGAAAAACTGTTTTTT | CASSMGHSNEKLFF
TRBJ2-5 | . | TRBV5-5 | . | TGTGCCAGCGGTTTGAGCCCCTCTCAGTACCAAGAGACCCAGTACTTC | CASGLSPSQYQETQYF
TRBJ1-2 | TRBD1 | TRBV28 | . | TGTGCCAGCAGGCGACAGGGTTCTGGCTATGGCTACACCTTC | CASRRQGSGYGYTF
TRBJ2-6 | . | TRBV5-1 | . | TGCGCCAGCAGCTTAGGTGCCAGGTTCAGCTCTGGGGCCAACGTCCTGACTTTC | CASSLGARFSSGANVLTF
TRBJ2-5 | TRBD2 | TRBV5-4 | . | TGTGCCAGCAGCACCCGACTAGCGGGAACAGAGACCCAGTACTTC | CASSTRLAGTETQYF
TRBJ2-4 | . | TRBV10-1 | . | TGCGCCAGCAGTGAGTCGGGGGACAACCAAAACATTCAGTACTTC | CASSESGDNQNIQYF
TRBJ2-7 | . | TRBV15 | . | TGTGCCACCAGCAGCCTTTTTGGGGGGAGCTACGAGCAGTACTTC | CATSSLFGGSYEQYF
TRBJ2-7 | . | TRBV5-1 | . | TGCGCCAGCAGCCCGTCGGGACACTCTTCCTACGAGCAGTACTTC | CASSPSGHSSYEQYF
TRBJ1-1 | TRBD1 | TRBV7-8 | . | TGTGCCAGCAGCGTAAAACAGGGGAGGGCTGAAGCTTTCTTT | CASSVKQGRAEAFF
TRBJ1-2 | TRBD1 | TRBV27 | once | TGTGCCAGCAGACCGGTTCCGGGACAGGATCCCCGGGAGAGTGGCTACACCTTC | CASRPVPGQDPRESGYTF
TRBJ2-7 | . | TRBV9 | . | TGTGCCAGCAGCGTAGGGGTTTGGGACGAGCAGTACTTC | CASSVGVWDEQYF
TRBJ2-3 | TRBD1 | TRBV28 | . | TGTGCCAGCGTGACAGGGGGCGCTGGGGGTACGCAGTATTTT | CASVTGGAGGTQYF
TRBJ2-2 | TRBD1 | TRBV28 | . | TGTGCCAGCTTCAAGGACAGGAAGAACACCGGGGAGCTGTTTTTT | CASFKDRKNTGELFF
TRBJ2-1 | . | TRBV5-4 | . | TGTGCCAGCAGCTTGGAAGGGGGAAACAATGAGCAGTTCTTC | CASSLEGGNNEQFF
TRBJ2-7 | . | TRBV5-1 | . | TGCGCCAGCAGCTTGGCCAGGGGCCGGGAGCAGTACTTC | CASSLARGREQYF